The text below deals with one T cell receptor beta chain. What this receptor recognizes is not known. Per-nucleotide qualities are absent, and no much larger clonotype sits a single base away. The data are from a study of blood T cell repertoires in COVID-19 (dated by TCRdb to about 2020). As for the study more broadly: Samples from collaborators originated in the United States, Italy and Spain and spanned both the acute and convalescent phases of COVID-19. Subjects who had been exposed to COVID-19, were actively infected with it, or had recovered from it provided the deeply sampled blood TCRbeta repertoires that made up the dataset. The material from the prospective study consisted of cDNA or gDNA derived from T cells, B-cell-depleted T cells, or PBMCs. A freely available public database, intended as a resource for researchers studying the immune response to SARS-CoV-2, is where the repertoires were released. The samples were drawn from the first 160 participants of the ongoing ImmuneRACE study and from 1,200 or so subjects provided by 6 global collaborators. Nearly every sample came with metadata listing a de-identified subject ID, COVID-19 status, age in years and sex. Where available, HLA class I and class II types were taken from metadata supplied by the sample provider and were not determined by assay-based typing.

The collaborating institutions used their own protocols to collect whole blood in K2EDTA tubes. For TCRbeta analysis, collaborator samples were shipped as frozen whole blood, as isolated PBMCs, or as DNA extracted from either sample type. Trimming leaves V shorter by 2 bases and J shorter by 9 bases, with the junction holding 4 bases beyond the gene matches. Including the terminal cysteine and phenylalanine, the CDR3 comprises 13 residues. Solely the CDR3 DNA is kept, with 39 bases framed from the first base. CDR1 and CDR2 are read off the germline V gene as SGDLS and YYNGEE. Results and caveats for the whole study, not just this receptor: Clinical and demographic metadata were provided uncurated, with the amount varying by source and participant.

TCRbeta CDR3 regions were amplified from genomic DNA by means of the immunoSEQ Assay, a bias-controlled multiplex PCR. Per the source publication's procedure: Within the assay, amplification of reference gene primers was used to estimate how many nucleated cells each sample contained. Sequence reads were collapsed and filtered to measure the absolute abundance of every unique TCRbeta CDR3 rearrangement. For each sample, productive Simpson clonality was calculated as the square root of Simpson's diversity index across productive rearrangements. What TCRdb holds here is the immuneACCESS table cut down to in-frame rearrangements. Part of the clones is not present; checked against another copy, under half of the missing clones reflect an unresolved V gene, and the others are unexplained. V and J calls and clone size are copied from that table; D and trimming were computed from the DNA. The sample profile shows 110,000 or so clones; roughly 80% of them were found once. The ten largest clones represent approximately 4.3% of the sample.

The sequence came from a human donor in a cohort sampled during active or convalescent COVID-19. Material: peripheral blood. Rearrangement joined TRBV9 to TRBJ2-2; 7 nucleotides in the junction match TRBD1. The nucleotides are TGTGCCAGCAGCGTGGGACAGTACCGGGAGCTGTTTTTT. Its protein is CASSVGQYRELFF.